Listed here are 28 T cell receptor beta chains from one sample, sequenced in a study of CD8+ T cells in alopecia areata (dated by TCRdb to 2016 to 2019). The sample's time point label, decoded: more than three weeks on oral tofacitinib. The sample's treatment or condition label, in plain terms: oral pan-JAK inhibitor, 5-10 mg twice daily. The method was the immunoSEQ multiplex PCR assay. RNA was extracted from all samples and reverse transcribed into cDNA, which served as template for TCR sequencing. TCRdb obtained this table from immuneACCESS and retained in-frame rearrangements with V and J assigned. These tables miss some clones; where compared with another copy, unresolved V genes account for less than half of the shortfall, and the remainder is unexplained. In all, the sample holds around 120,000 clones, and approximately 59% of those were seen once. The top ten clonotypes cover around 30% of the sample.

Sequenced here: CD8+ T cells sorted from blood, sampled at week 4, from a patient treated with tofacitinib. These receptors were collected from a human donor with alopecia areata.

The chain is built from TRBV27 and TRBJ2-7, with 9 bases lining up with TRBD1. Germline lookup yields CDR1 MNHEY and CDR2 SMNVEV (reference sequence). J gave up 2 bases and V 8 bases, and 7 bases lay outside the gene matches. The CDR3 consists of 14 residues. CDR3 bases: TGTGCCAGCCGACGGACAGGGGTGACCTACGAGCAGTACTTC. As protein: CASRRTGVTYEQYF.

This clone has a single count. V and J are TRBV29-1 and TRBJ1-2, with D hard to call. Germline values: CDR1 SQVTM, CDR2 ANQGSEA. The CDR3 length is 15 residues. V was cut by 3 bases and J by 8 bases, with 22 bases left in between. CDR3 DNA: TGCAGCGTTGAGAGAAGACTCGAGGCCTTCGGGGGCTACACCTTC. It yields the protein CSVERRLEAFGGYTF. Drawing the rest from reference TRBV29-1 and TRBJ1-2, the complete variable domain is SAVISQKPSRDICQRGTSLTIQCQVDSQVTMMFWYRQQPGQSLTLIATANQGSEATYESGFVIDKFPISRPNLTFSTLTVSNMSPEDSSIYLCSVERRLEAFGGYTFGSGTRLTVV.

The V and J genes are TRBV13 and TRBJ1-4, with 8 bases lining up with TRBD1. Germline V gives CDR1 PRHDT, CDR2 FYEKMQ (reference sequence). The CDR3 runs 16 residues. The V gene end was trimmed by 3 bases and the J gene end by 8 bases; junction bases not matched to a gene: 11. This CDR3 reads CASSFGLTGAGEKLFF. The DNA of the CDR3 is TGTGCCAGCAGCTTCGGCCTGACAGGGGCGGGAGAAAAACTGTTTTTT.

There are a few counts of this clone. This CDR3 reads CSATGTGESPLGYEQYF. In DNA form, the CDR3 reads TGCAGCGCAACCGGGACAGGGGAATCCCCGCTTGGCTACGAGCAGTACTTC. V usage is TRBV29-1 and J usage is TRBJ2-7; TRBD1 matches 10 bases. CDR3 length: 17 residues. Trimming at V came to 7 bases and at J to 3 bases, leaving 18 bases not matched to a gene. Germline V CDR1 and CDR2: SQVTM, ANQGSEA.

The chain joins TRBV30 to TRBJ2-7; 9 bases line up with TRBD2. Trimming removed 0 bases from V and 5 bases from J; junction bases left unmatched: 2. Germline V gene data show CDR1 as GTSNPN and CDR2 as SVGIG (reference sequence). The CDR3 length is 13 residues. The DNA for the CDR3 is TGTGCCTGGAGTGTAAGCGGGGGGAACGAGCAGTACTTC. The encoded protein is CAWSVSGGNEQYF.

This chain connects TRBV7-9 to TRBJ1-1; tentatively, D is TRBD1 (5 bases). The CDR3 covers 13 residues. V shed 4 bases and J shed 5 bases, with 11 bases lying between them. Germline V gives CDR1 SEHNR, CDR2 FQNEAQ (reference sequence). Written as DNA, the CDR3 is TGTGCCAGCAGCTCATCAGGGAGGACTGAAGCTTTCTTT. It codes for CASSSSGRTEAFF.

The CDR3 loop reads CASTSIGGLNEKLFF. The CDR3 DNA reads TGTGCCAGTACCTCGATCGGGGGGCTTAATGAAAAACTGTTTTTT. The chain joins TRBV19 to TRBJ1-4; weak D call: TRBD1 (6 bases). CDR1 and CDR2 from the germline V gene are LNHDA and SQIVND (reference sequence). V shed 7 bases and J shed 4 bases, with 16 bases lying between them. This CDR3 is built from 15 residues.

The chain couples TRBV25-1 to TRBJ1-4, with D uncertain. The CDR3 covers 13 residues. The V and J ends lost 3 bases and 4 bases respectively, with 6 bases between them. Germline V lookup: CDR1 MGHDK, CDR2 SYGVNS. CDR3 sequence reads: CASSEGGNEKLFF. The CDR3 DNA sequence: TGTGCCAGCAGTGAGGGAGGTAATGAAAAACTGTTTTTT.

V gene TRBV30 combines with J gene TRBJ2-5; D gene unclear. This CDR3 region has 13 residues. V gave up 2 bases and J gave up 1 base, with 8 bases separating them. Germline V gives CDR1 GTSNPN, CDR2 SVGIG (reference sequence). The CDR3 coding sequence is TGTGCCTGGAGTCCCCGGGCCCAAGAGACCCAGTACTTC. It is translated as CAWSPRAQETQYF. The variable domain in full, completed from reference TRBV30 and TRBJ2-5, reads SQTIHQWPATLVQPVGSPLSLECTVEGTSNPNLYWYRQAAGRGLQLLFYSVGIGQISSEVPQNLSASRPQDRQFILSSKKLLLSDSGFYLCAWSPRAQETQYFGPGTRLLVL.

V and J are TRBV4-1 and TRBJ1-2; possible D gene TRBD1, 5 bases. The CDR3 sequence is 16 residues long. Per germline, CDR1 MGHRA and CDR2 YSYEKL. Between the trimmed V and J ends, which lost 0 bases and 4 bases, there was a span of 15 bases. The CDR3 sequence: CASSQEAGRISYGYTF. The DNA of the CDR3 is TGCGCCAGCAGCCAAGAGGCAGGGAGAATTTCCTATGGCTACACCTTC.

V gene TRBV2 combines with J gene TRBJ2-3; D is unclear. This CDR3 spans 15 amino acids. The germline gives CDR1 SNHLY, CDR2 FYNNEI. V was cut by 6 bases and J by 0 bases, with 13 bases left in between. The CDR3 loop is CASSRTQTSTDTQYF. The CDR3 DNA follows: TGTGCCAGCAGCAGGACGCAGACTAGCACAGATACGCAGTATTTT. The whole variable domain, remainder taken from reference TRBV2 and TRBJ2-3, is EPEVTQTPSHQVTQMGQEVILRCVPISNHLYFYWYRQILGQKVEFLVSFYNNEISEKSEIFDDQFSVERPDGSNFTLKIRSTKLEDSAMYFCASSRTQTSTDTQYFGPGTRLTVL.

This clone was counted only a few times. The CDR3 is CSVEGASGGLPTDTQYF. In DNA form, the CDR3 reads TGCAGCGTTGAAGGGGCTAGCGGGGGCCTACCAACAGATACGCAGTATTTT. The chain carries TRBV29-1 and TRBJ2-3; 10 bases line up with TRBD2. Germline CDR1 SQVTM, CDR2 ANQGSEA. Germline trimming cut 1 base from V and 3 bases from J; bases unmatched to any gene: 10. The CDR3 has 17 residues.

The chain has TRBV29-1 and TRBJ1-2; no reliable D call. Trimming removed 5 bases from V and 8 bases from J, with 12 bases in between. The CDR3 is 11 amino acids. Germline V gene data show CDR1 as SQVTM and CDR2 as ANQGSEA. As DNA, the CDR3 is TGCAGCGTTCCCGACTTGGGAGGCTACACCTTC. This translates into CSVPDLGGYTF.

The genes are TRBV29-1 and TRBJ1-2; perhaps TRBD1 as D (6 bases). CDR1 and CDR2 from the germline V gene are SQVTM and ANQGSEA. The CDR3 has 13 amino acids. V was shortened by 7 bases and J by 4 bases, with 16 bases between the two germline ends. For the CDR3, the DNA is TGCAGCGGCGCACAGGGAGTGAGCTATGGCTACACCTTC. As protein: CSGAQGVSYGYTF.

CDR3 coding DNA: TGTGCCAGCAGCTTAACTTTCGACTTATCCTACGAGCAGTACTTC. Translating gives CASSLTFDLSYEQYF. V is TRBV7-9 and J is TRBJ2-7; D not resolved. V gave up 2 bases and J gave up 1 base, with 12 bases separating them. CDR1 and CDR2 from the germline V gene are SEHNR and FQNEAQ (reference sequence). The CDR3 contains 15 residues.

This clone was counted only a few times. The chain links TRBV30 to TRBJ2-5; TRBD1 matches 10 bases. Germline CDR1 is GTSNPN and CDR2 is SVGIG (reference sequence). This CDR3 is built from 14 residues. Trimming at V came to 5 bases and at J to 4 bases, leaving 7 bases not matched to a gene. This CDR3 reads CAWGQGGFGETQYF. The DNA for the CDR3 is TGTGCCTGGGGACAGGGGGGCTTCGGAGAGACCCAGTACTTC.

The gene calls are TRBV7-9 and TRBJ1-2; D is unclear. This CDR3 comprises 10 residues. The germline V gene encodes CDR1 SEHNR and CDR2 FQNEAQ (reference sequence). V shed 5 bases and J shed 8 bases, with 6 bases lying between them. The CDR3 protein is CASSPPGYTF. Here the CDR3 DNA reads TGTGCCAGCAGCCCCCCCGGCTACACCTTC.

This chain connects TRBV29-1 to TRBJ1-1, with D unclear. The ends were cut back, 6 bases at V and 5 bases at J, with 13 bases in the middle. CDR3 size: 12 residues. Germline CDR1 SQVTM, CDR2 ANQGSEA. CDR3 in amino acids: CSVHPTETEAFF. DNA for the CDR3: TGCAGCGTACACCCCACGGAAACTGAAGCTTTCTTT.

The rearrangement uses TRBV2 and TRBJ2-3; 11 bases are shared with TRBD2. Germline V gene data show CDR1 as SNHLY and CDR2 as FYNNEI. The length of the CDR3 is 14 residues. J gave up 6 bases and V 7 bases, and 6 bases lay outside the gene matches. In nucleotides, the CDR3 is TGTGCCAGCAACCGACTAGCGGGGTCCGATACGCAGTATTTT. It specifies CASNRLAGSDTQYF.

The chain carries TRBV9 and TRBJ1-2; no firm D call. Germline V gives CDR1 SGDLS, CDR2 YYNGEE. The CDR3 loop spans 17 amino acids. V was cut by 0 bases and J by 6 bases, with 21 bases left in between. The chain's CDR3 is CASSVGGSAPLRDGYTF. CDR3 sequence (DNA): TGTGCCAGCAGCGTAGGCGGGTCCGCCCCGTTGCGGGATGGCTACACCTTC.

The chain carries TRBV9 and TRBJ2-5; TRBD1 matches at 9 bases. Germline values: CDR1 SGDLS, CDR2 YYNGEE. The CDR3 has 15 amino acids. The J segment lost 5 bases and the V segment lost 3 bases, leaving 8 bases of the junction unmatched. Here the CDR3 DNA reads TGTGCCAGCAGCGCCTGGGACAGGGCAGGCGAGACCCAGTACTTC. Protein sequence: CASSAWDRAGETQYF.

The V call is TRBV5-6, the J call TRBJ2-7, with D possibly being TRBD1 (6 bases). CDR3 size: 16 residues. With 0 bases removed from V and 2 bases from J, the gap between germline ends came to 15 bases. Per germline, CDR1 SGHDT and CDR2 YYEEEE. The CDR3 loop reads CASSLAGTQGTYEQYF. DNA for the CDR3: TGTGCCAGCAGCTTGGCCGGAACTCAGGGGACCTACGAGCAGTACTTC.

The chain employs TRBV30 and TRBJ2-7; 7 nucleotides match TRBD2. Trimming at V came to 7 bases and at J to 5 bases, leaving 14 bases not matched to a gene. Germline values: CDR1 GTSNPN, CDR2 SVGIG (reference sequence). The CDR3 is 14 residues long. The CDR3 region has the DNA TGTGCCTACACGGCGGGGGTATCATCCCACGAGCAGTACTTC. The encoded protein is CAYTAGVSSHEQYF.

The chain carries TRBV7-9 and TRBJ1-5, with D perhaps TRBD1 (6 bases). Germline assignment: CDR1 SEHNR and CDR2 FQNEAQ (reference sequence). The CDR3 contains 16 residues. The germline V and J ends were trimmed by 2 bases and 2 bases, with 13 bases remaining between them. The CDR3 DNA is TGTGCCAGCAGCTTAATGGACAGTTTCGGCAATCAGCCCCAGCATTTT. It translates to CASSLMDSFGNQPQHF.

This clone has just a few counts. This chain links TRBV4-1 with TRBJ2-7; D may be TRBD1 or TRBD2 (6 bases each). This CDR3 contains 15 residues. Trimming cost V 4 bases and J 5 bases, with 18 bases left between them. Germline CDR1 MGHRA, CDR2 YSYEKL. The CDR3: CASSPIGGGEDEQYF. The DNA of the CDR3 is TGCGCCAGCAGCCCGATCGGAGGGGGAGAGGACGAGCAGTACTTC.

As for this clone: Other DNA sequences in this sample translate to the same CDR3. V usage is TRBV30 and J usage is TRBJ2-7; D is unresolved. CDR3 length: 11 amino acids. Germline values: CDR1 GTSNPN, CDR2 SVGIG (reference sequence). V was trimmed by 2 bases and J by 2 bases, leaving 4 bases between them. This CDR3 reads CAWSSPYEQYF. CDR3 sequence (DNA): TGTGCCTGGAGTTCCCCCTACGAGCAGTACTTC.

CDR3 loop: CAISDAGNYGYTF. In DNA, the CDR3 is TGTGCCATCAGTGATGCAGGGAACTATGGCTACACCTTC. The genes are TRBV10-3 and TRBJ1-2; D might be TRBD1 (5 bases). The CDR3 has 13 amino acids. Germline assignment: CDR1 ENHRY and CDR2 SYGVKD. With 3 bases removed from V and 2 bases from J, the gap between germline ends came to 7 bases.

The V and J genes are TRBV29-1 and TRBJ2-1, with 8 bases aligning to TRBD2. V was clipped by 8 bases and J by 4 bases; unmatched bases: 10. Germline CDR1 is SQVTM and CDR2 is ANQGSEA. The CDR3 loop spans 14 amino acids. DNA for the CDR3: TGCAGCTCCCAAGGACTAGCCCTTTACAATGAGCAGTTCTTC. Amino acid sequence: CSSQGLALYNEQFF.